A selection of T cell receptor beta chains follows, all from one sample in a study of shared clonotypes between healthy human individuals. This table comes from immunoSEQ multiplex PCR, and its TCRdb copy is limited to in-frame clones, with some not included. The sample includes around 1.1 million clones, approximately 80% seen only once; the top ten take more than 0.85%. The sequencing sample was made of memory CD4+ T cells from PBMCs. These receptors all stem from a man between 18 and 29 years old in good health. Some clones in this sample may be carry-over from other donors' samples. The CDR3 runs from the conserved cysteine through the conserved F or W. D genes are given only for firm matches. Where a row states a size, it is once, few, many or the class of an expanded clone; other rows omit it.

>TRBV30|.|TRBJ1-2|.
TGTGCCTGGAGTGTTGGCGGGTATGGCTACACCTTC
CAWSVGGYGYTF
>TRBV11-2|.|TRBJ2-7|once
TGTGCCAGCAGCTTAGTTGGAGGTTTGAGTTACGAGCAGTACTTC
CASSLVGGLSYEQYF
>TRBV11-2|.|TRBJ1-3|.
TGTGCCAGCAGCTTAAACCCTGGAAACACCATATATTTT
CASSLNPGNTIYF
>TRBV18|.|TRBJ1-2|.
TGTGCCAGCTCACCGGATGGACGAGGCTACACCTTC
CASSPDGRGYTF
>TRBV21-1|.|TRBJ1-4|few
TGTGCCAGCAGGAGCTTTGCAATCGTTTTT
CASRSFAIVF
>TRBV5-6|.|TRBJ1-1|.
TGTGCCAGCAGTCATCGACAGGCCAACACTGAAGCTTTCTTT
CASSHRQANTEAFF
>TRBV29-1|.|TRBJ1-4|.
TGCAGCGTTGAGGGGGGCCTCAGGAATGAAAAACTGTTTTTT
CSVEGGLRNEKLFF
>TRBV7-3|.|TRBJ2-3|.
TGTGCCAGCAGCTTAGAACCGGGCACAGATACGCAGTATTTT
CASSLEPGTDTQYF
>TRBV28|.|TRBJ1-2|.
TGTGCCAGCTCCGCGGGGGGGGGTAGCTATGGCTACACCTTC
CASSAGGGSYGYTF
>TRBV2|TRBD1|TRBJ1-5|.
TGTGCCAGCGGAACACAGGGGGCCTGGGATCAGCCCCAGCATTTT
CASGTQGAWDQPQHF
>TRBV5-1|.|TRBJ2-2|.
TGCGCCAGCAGCTTGTTTAGTAACGGGGAGCTGTTTTTT
CASSLFSNGELFF
>TRBV28|TRBD1|TRBJ1-2|.
TGTGCCAGCAGTACCGGACAGGGGACTTATCAGGGCTACACCTTC
CASSTGQGTYQGYTF
>TRBV5-1|TRBD1|TRBJ2-2|.
TGCGCCAGCAGCTTGGTACCAGGGGGCACCGGGGAGCTGTTTTTT
CASSLVPGGTGELFF
>TRBV28|.|TRBJ1-1|.
TGTGCCAGCAGGAGAGGAGTGAACACTGAAGCTTTCTTT
CASRRGVNTEAFF
>TRBV7-9|TRBD2|TRBJ2-7|.
TGTGCCAGCATGCTAGCGGGAGCAGGGTCCTACGAGCAGTACTTC
CASMLAGAGSYEQYF
>TRBV5-1|TRBD1|TRBJ2-3|.
TGCGCCAGCAGCTTGGCCGTCAGGGGGAGAATAGATACGCAGTATTTT
CASSLAVRGRIDTQYF
>TRBV28|.|TRBJ1-3|once
TGTGCCAGCACTCCCGGCGGGACACACTCTGGAAACACCATATATTTT
CASTPGGTHSGNTIYF
>TRBV5-1|TRBD1|TRBJ2-1|.
TGCGCCAGCAGCTTGGTGACAGGGGGCTTTGAGCAGTTCTTC
CASSLVTGGFEQFF
>TRBV18|.|TRBJ2-1|.
TGTGCCAGCTCGCAGACCAACACACAGAATGAGCAGTTCTTC
CASSQTNTQNEQFF
>TRBV28|.|TRBJ2-7|.
TGTGCCAGCAGCGAGCGGACTGGGGTCTCCTACGAGCAGTACTTC
CASSERTGVSYEQYF
>TRBV27|.|TRBJ2-2|.
TGTGCCAGCGACTTAGGCGGGATGTCCACCGGGGAGCTGTTTTTT
CASDLGGMSTGELFF
>TRBV5-5|TRBD1|TRBJ2-6|.
TGTGCCAGCAGCTCACAGGGGACTGGGGCCAACGTCCTGACTTTC
CASSSQGTGANVLTF
>TRBV29-1|.|TRBJ2-7|.
TGCAGCGTGATCGGAGGCTCCTACGAGCAGTACTTC
CSVIGGSYEQYF
>TRBV18|.|TRBJ2-7|.
TGTGCCAGCTCACCGGCGGACTACCTTCGAACCTACGAGCAGTACTTC
CASSPADYLRTYEQYF
>TRBV4-1|TRBD1|TRBJ1-1|.
TGCGCCAGCAGCCAAGAAGGTTACAGGGGCACTGAAGCTTTCTTT
CASSQEGYRGTEAFF
>TRBV7-2|.|TRBJ2-3|.
TGTGCCAGCAGCTTAGCCAACACAGATACGCAGTATTTT
CASSLANTDTQYF
>TRBV4-1|.|TRBJ2-1|.
TGCGCCGGCAAGGAACAAAGGCTAGCCTCCAATGAGCAGTTCTTC
CAGKEQRLASNEQFF
>TRBV27|TRBD1|TRBJ2-2|few
TGTGCCAGCAGCGGCCGGGACAGGGCCACCGGGGAGCTGTTTTTT
CASSGRDRATGELFF
>TRBV6-1|.|TRBJ1-1|.
TGTGCCAGCAGTGAAGCAAGGGAGGCTGAAGCTTTCTTT
CASSEAREAEAFF
>TRBV5-3|.|TRBJ1-1|once
TGTGCCAGCAGCTCCTCAGGACCAAGGCCAGCTTTCTTT
CASSSSGPRPAFF
>TRBV11-2|.|TRBJ2-5|many
TGTGCCAGCAGCTTAGACACAGTGAAGGGGACCCAGTACTTC
CASSLDTVKGTQYF
>TRBV6-5|.|TRBJ2-7|few
TGTGCCAGCAGGAGCTCCGGGCCATACGAGCAGTACTTC
CASRSSGPYEQYF
>TRBV6-6|.|TRBJ1-4|.
TGTGCCAGCGGAGAACATGCTAATGAAAAACTGTTTTTT
CASGEHANEKLFF
>TRBV27|.|TRBJ2-1|.
TGTGCCAGCCGATTAATTGCAGGAGTCGTGCAGTTCTTC
CASRLIAGVVQFF
>TRBV7-6|.|TRBJ2-5|.
TGTGCCAGCAGCTCCGTGGGGGGAGAGACCCAGTACTTC
CASSSVGGETQYF
>TRBV2|.|TRBJ1-2|.
TGTGCCAGCACGCAGGGGTGGGGGAAAGGCTACACCTTC
CASTQGWGKGYTF
>TRBV5-1|.|TRBJ2-1|once
TGCGCCAGCAGCTTGAATTCTCCCGAGCAGTTCTTC
CASSLNSPEQFF
>TRBV7-8|.|TRBJ1-1|.
TGTGCCAGCAGCCGAGGGGGGGCAGCACCAATGTACACTGAAGCTTTCTTT
CASSRGGAAPMYTEAFF
>TRBV2|TRBD2|TRBJ2-6|once
TGTGCCAGCAGTCCCTTAGCGGGTCCATCTGGGGCCAACGTCCTGACTTTC
CASSPLAGPSGANVLTF
>TRBV19|TRBD2|TRBJ2-1|.
TGTGCCAGTAGTCCCTCGATAGCCCCTCCTAGCGGGGGTCGATACAATGAGCAGTTCTTC
CASSPSIAPPSGGRYNEQFF
>TRBV29-1|TRBD1|TRBJ2-1|few
TGCAGCGTTGAAAAAGACAGGGTGGAGTTCTTC
CSVEKDRVEFF
>TRBV11-2|.|TRBJ2-7|.
TGTGCCAGCAGCAGCTCGGGGACTGACGAGCAGTACTTC
CASSSSGTDEQYF
>TRBV4-2|TRBD2|TRBJ2-3|.
TGTGCCAGCAGCCAAGATCCCACTCGGACTAGCGGAGTAGATACGCAGTATTTT
CASSQDPTRTSGVDTQYF
>TRBV5-4|.|TRBJ1-2|few
TGTGCCAGCAGCTTGCTCTGGGCAGGGGTTGACTATGGCTACACCTTC
CASSLLWAGVDYGYTF
>TRBV6-1|.|TRBJ1-2|.
TGTGCCAGCAGTGATGGGGGCTATGGCTACACCTTC
CASSDGGYGYTF
>TRBV6-4|TRBD1|TRBJ1-5|.
TGTGCCAGCATTTCGGACAGGTTTAGCAATCAGCCCCAGCATTTT
CASISDRFSNQPQHF
>TRBV19|.|TRBJ2-2|.
TGTGCCAGTAGGGCCCGGACACTCTCGAGGTCTACCGGGGAGCTGTTTTTT
CASRARTLSRSTGELFF
>TRBV10-2|.|TRBJ2-1|few
TGCGCCAGCAGTGAGATGCGGGCAAGCTCCTACAATGAGCAGTTCTTC
CASSEMRASSYNEQFF
>TRBV7-9|.|TRBJ2-1|.
TGTGCCAGCAGCTTAGAAGGGTTTAATGAGCAGTTCTTC
CASSLEGFNEQFF